Following are 15 T cell receptor beta chains from one sample sequenced in a study of blood T cell repertoires in COVID-19. Some clones are missing from TCRdb's copy, which holds only in-frame ones; the method was immunoSEQ multiplex PCR. This table has some 300,000 clones, around 89% appearing once. The sequenced material came from peripheral blood. The receptors originated from a woman aged 40 to 49 with COVID-19, enrolled during active disease.

The V call is TRBV7-2, the J call TRBJ2-2; 7 bases are shared with TRBD1. CDR1 and CDR2 from the germline V gene are SGHTA and FQGNSA. The J segment lost 2 bases and the V segment lost 1 base, leaving 10 bases of the junction unmatched. The CDR3 runs 18 residues. The CDR3 DNA follows: TGTGCCAGCAGCTTAGTTCCCGGGACAGCTTCTAACACCGGGGAGCTGTTTTTT. Amino acids: CASSLVPGTASNTGELFF.

The chain uses TRBV3-1 (or the pseudogene TRBV3-2) and TRBJ2-5, with 7 nucleotides matching TRBD2. There are 16 residues in the CDR3. Trimming at V came to 0 bases and at J to 7 bases, leaving 11 bases not matched to a gene. From germline, CDR1 is LGHDT and CDR2 YNNKEL (reference sequence). The CDR3 region is CASSQEWRGKPGTQYF. The DNA for the CDR3 is TGTGCCAGCAGCCAAGAATGGCGGGGGAAACCGGGGACCCAGTACTTC.

This sequence joins TRBV5-6 and TRBJ1-1; 8 nucleotides agree with TRBD1. V lost 5 bases, J lost 1 base, and 4 bases stayed unmatched. CDR3 length equals 14 residues. CDR1 is SGHDT, CDR2 YYEEEE, per germline. The CDR3 sequence is CASRMTGANTEAFF. The CDR3 DNA reads as TGTGCCAGCAGGATGACAGGGGCGAACACTGAAGCTTTCTTT.

The genes are TRBV10-3 and TRBJ1-2; D is undetermined. The CDR3 is 12 amino acids. Trimming shortened V by 2 bases and J by 9 bases, and 10 bases separated the two germline ends. In germline, CDR1 is ENHRY, CDR2 SYGVKD. CDR3 DNA sequence: TGTGCCATCAGTGAGGGCGACATGCGCTACACCTTC. It is translated as CAISEGDMRYTF.

V and J are TRBV5-4 and TRBJ1-1; 8 nucleotides line up with TRBD1. V gave up 4 bases and J gave up 5 bases; unmatched junction bases: 13. From germline, CDR1 is SGHNT and CDR2 YYREEE (reference sequence). This CDR3 is 16 amino acids long. CDR3 loop: CASSPKAQGATTEAFF. DNA of the CDR3: TGTGCCAGCAGCCCCAAGGCCCAGGGGGCGACGACTGAAGCTTTCTTT.

The rearrangement links TRBV6-5 to TRBJ2-3; TRBD1 aligns across 9 bases. The germline V gene encodes CDR1 MNHEY and CDR2 SVGAGI. V shed 5 bases and J 1 base; nucleotides not matched to a gene: 4. The CDR3 runs 15 residues. The DNA for the CDR3 is TGTGCCAGCAGTCCACGGACAGGGGGCACAGATACGCAGTATTTT. Protein: CASSPRTGGTDTQYF.

The rearrangement joins TRBV28 to TRBJ1-4; D is unresolved. CDR3 size: 15 residues. V was trimmed by 4 bases and J by 4 bases, leaving 13 bases between them. CDR1 and CDR2 (germline): MDHEN, SYDVKM. The CDR3 region is CASSSTLARNEKLFF. The CDR3 bases are TGTGCCAGCAGTTCTACTCTTGCCCGTAATGAAAAACTGTTTTTT.

The V gene is TRBV7-6, the J gene TRBJ1-5; D gene ambiguous. V shed 0 bases and J shed 0 bases, with 9 bases lying between them. The CDR3 sequence is 16 residues long. CDR1 is SGHVS, CDR2 FNYEAQ, per germline. The CDR3 coding sequence is TGTGCCAGCAGCTTAGCCGCCGGGTATAGCAATCAGCCCCAGCATTTT. It translates to CASSLAAGYSNQPQHF.

V is TRBV21-1 and J is TRBJ2-7; TRBD2 was called by the table and not checked on the DNA. TRBV21-1 represents a pseudogene. There are 15 residues in the CDR3. In DNA form, the CDR3 reads TGTGCCAGCAGCAAAAGCAGGGAGGTGGGTTACGAGCAGTACTTC. Encoded protein: CASSKSREVGYEQYF.

The chain employs TRBV5-1 and TRBJ2-1; 11 positions match TRBD2. The CDR3 is made up of 16 amino acids. The ends lost 0 bases at V and 4 bases at J; junction bases unmatched: 3. The germline V gene encodes CDR1 SGHRS and CDR2 YFSETQ. The CDR3 sequence is CASSLASSGGYNEQFF. The CDR3 DNA is TGCGCCAGCAGCTTGGCCTCTAGCGGGGGGTACAATGAGCAGTTCTTC.

The genes are TRBV14 and TRBJ1-2; TRBD1 might be the D (5 bases). Deletions cut 1 base from V and 5 bases from J, with 23 bases between. The CDR3 is 18 amino acids. Germline V lookup: CDR1 SGHDN, CDR2 FVKESK. CDR3 residues: CASSQVLRQGPIPYGYTF. Written as DNA, the CDR3 is TGTGCCAGCAGCCAAGTCTTGAGGCAGGGTCCGATTCCTTATGGCTACACCTTC.

The chain has TRBV7-5 and TRBJ1-4; the listed D gene, TRBD1, was not tested against the DNA. TRBV7-5 is annotated as a pseudogene. The CDR3 is 14 residues long. CDR3 sequence: CARSFCRVREKLFF. As DNA, the CDR3 is TGTGCCAGAAGCTTCTGCAGGGTGAGGGAAAAACTGTTTTTT.

The chain combines TRBV27 with TRBJ1-2; D perhaps matches TRBD1 (5 bases). CDR3 length: 16 amino acids. CDR1 MNHEY and CDR2 SMNVEV come from the germline V gene (reference sequence). Trimming stripped 1 base from V and 2 bases from J, with 14 bases between. CDR3 nucleotide sequence: TGTGCCAGCAGTTTATTGGGGGGGGGATCCAACTATGGCTACACCTTC. Its translation is CASSLLGGGSNYGYTF.

The V and J genes are TRBV7-9 and TRBJ1-4; D gene uncertain. CDR1 SEHNR and CDR2 FQNEAQ come from the germline V gene (reference sequence). Trimming left V 6 bases short and J 8 bases short, with 16 bases between. The CDR3 is made up of 14 amino acids. The CDR3 sequence: CASSQTVEGEKLFF. DNA for the CDR3: TGTGCCAGCAGTCAAACCGTGGAGGGAGAAAAACTGTTTTTT.

This clone was counted once. CDR3 in amino acids: CASSIGVNSGNTIYF. For the CDR3, the DNA is TGTGCCAGTAGTATCGGGGTAAACTCTGGAAACACCATATATTTT. V and J are TRBV19 and TRBJ1-3, with unresolved D. Germline assignment: CDR1 LNHDA and CDR2 SQIVND (reference sequence). This CDR3 is 15 amino acids long. V was cut by 3 bases and J by 0 bases, with 9 bases left in between. The entire variable domain, with the rest obtained from reference TRBV19 and TRBJ1-3, is as follows: DGGITQSPKYLFRKEGQNVTLSCEQNLNHDAMYWYRQDPGQGLRLIYYSQIVNDFQKGDIAEGYSVSREKKESFPLTVTSAQKNPTAFYLCASSIGVNSGNTIYFGEGSWLTVV.